These 30 T cell receptor beta chains came from one sample sequenced in a study of blood T cell repertoires in COVID-19. The repertoire was sequenced with immunoSEQ multiplex PCR; TCRdb's copy has only in-frame clones and lacks some. The repertoire includes approximately 250,000 clones, about 85% of them detected once, and around 0.98% sits in the top ten. Source material: peripheral blood. These receptors were obtained from a man aged 40-50 years with acute or convalescent COVID-19.

J is TRBJ2-5 and V is TRBV5-4; TRBD2 agrees at 10 bases. This CDR3 has 15 amino acids. Trimming removed 1 base from V and 5 bases from J; junction bases left unmatched: 5. Germline V gene sequence: CDR1 SGHNT, CDR2 YYREEE (reference sequence). The CDR3 sequence: CASSLKAGGQETQYF. The CDR3 DNA follows: TGTGCCAGCAGCTTGAAAGCGGGGGGGCAGGAGACCCAGTACTTC.

The chain links TRBV7-9 to TRBJ1-3; 7 bases fit TRBD1. The CDR3 is made up of 17 amino acids. V trimming: 4 bases; J trimming: 0 bases; junction bases outside the gene matches: 9. Per germline, CDR1 SEHNR and CDR2 FQNEAQ (reference sequence). The CDR3, as DNA: TGTGCCAGCAGCTCCCTGACAGGGCTGAGCTCTGGAAACACCATATATTTT. This codes for CASSSLTGLSSGNTIYF.

The genes are TRBV2 and TRBJ1-2, with D possibly matching TRBD1 (6 bases). Germline V CDR1 and CDR2: SNHLY, FYNNEI. With 8 bases removed from V and 2 bases from J, the gap between germline ends came to 12 bases. The CDR3 is made up of 13 amino acids. This CDR3 is CASLLQGNYGYTF. DNA of the CDR3: TGTGCCAGCCTCTTGCAGGGGAACTATGGCTACACCTTC.

The chain joins TRBV6-1 to TRBJ1-6, with 7 bases lining up with TRBD1. From germline, CDR1 is MNHNS and CDR2 SASEGT. Trimming cost V 1 base and J 6 bases; bases outside gene matches: 6. The CDR3 runs 16 residues. The CDR3 bases are TGTGCCAGCAGTGAAGGGGACAGAACCCTTAATTCACCCCTCCACTTT. Translating gives CASSEGDRTLNSPLHF.

The chain recombines TRBV14 with TRBJ2-1; weak D call: TRBD2 (6 bases). The CDR3 has 15 amino acids. V was cut by 4 bases and J by 6 bases, with 16 bases left in between. The germline CDR1 and CDR2 sequences are SGHDN and FVKESK. The CDR3 is CASSRDGGAANEQFF. DNA of the CDR3: TGTGCCAGCAGCCGAGACGGGGGAGCGGCCAATGAGCAGTTCTTC.

This chain uses TRBV4-1 with TRBJ2-7; D perhaps matches TRBD2 (5 bases). Germline V CDR1 and CDR2: MGHRA, YSYEKL. Deletions cut 1 base from V and 2 bases from J, with 12 bases between. There are 15 residues in the CDR3. The CDR3 protein is CASSQAGLNPYEQYF. DNA for the CDR3: TGCGCCAGCAGCCAAGCCGGACTGAATCCCTACGAGCAGTACTTC.

V and J are TRBV5-5 and TRBJ1-4; weak D call: TRBD1 (5 bases). The CDR3 length is 15 residues. CDR1 is SGHKS, CDR2 YYEKEE, per germline (reference sequence). The V end was cut by 4 bases, the J end by 1 base, with 11 bases between. In DNA form, the CDR3 reads TGTGCCAGCAGCCAGGGCCAGGGAACTAATGAAAAACTGTTTTTT. Translation: CASSQGQGTNEKLFF.

The chain employs TRBV15 and TRBJ1-2; D perhaps matches TRBD1 (6 bases). In germline, CDR1 is LNHNV, CDR2 YYDKDF (reference sequence). The V end lost 5 bases, the J end lost 9 bases, and 19 bases lay between the germline ends. The CDR3 loop spans 14 amino acids. CDR3 DNA sequence: TGTGCCACCAGCGGAGGGGGGGGCGATTTGAGCTACACCTTC. Translation: CATSGGGGDLSYTF. The entire variable domain, with the rest obtained from reference TRBV15 and TRBJ1-2, is as follows: DAMVIQNPRYQVTQFGKPVTLSCSQTLNHNVMYWYQQKSSQAPKLLFHYYDKDFNNEADTPDNFQSRRPNTSFCFLDIRSPGLGDTAMYLCATSGGGGDLSYTFGSGTRLTVV.

V is TRBV5-8 and J is TRBJ1-2, with D unclear. There are 14 residues in the CDR3. V was cut by 6 bases and J by 4 bases, with 16 bases left in between. The germline CDR1 and CDR2 sequences are SGHTS and YDEGEE. In DNA, the CDR3 is TGTGCCAGCACCCCCGGGGAGGGCTTCTATGGCTACACCTTC. Translation gives CASTPGEGFYGYTF.

The rearrangement uses TRBV6-5 and TRBJ1-6, with D uncertain. CDR3 size: 15 residues. CDR1 is MNHEY and CDR2 is SVGAGI in the germline V gene. The V and J ends lost 2 bases and 0 bases respectively, with 5 bases between them. CDR3 sequence: CASSYEGSYNSPLHF. The CDR3 coding sequence is TGTGCCAGCAGTTACGAGGGCTCCTATAATTCACCCCTCCACTTT.

The CDR3 sequence is CATSDSAGVDTEAFF. In DNA, the CDR3 is TGTGCCACCAGTGATTCAGCAGGGGTCGACACTGAAGCTTTCTTT. V and J are TRBV24-1 and TRBJ1-1; maybe TRBD1 (6 bases). The germline V and J ends were trimmed by 2 bases and 3 bases, with 12 bases remaining between them. The germline V gene encodes CDR1 KGHDR and CDR2 SFDVKD. This CDR3 spans 15 amino acids.

The chain has TRBV30 and TRBJ1-3; D possibly corresponds to TRBD1 (6 bases). V dropped 4 bases and J dropped 4 bases, with 14 bases sitting between them. CDR3 size: 14 residues. Per the germline V gene, CDR1 is GTSNPN and CDR2 is SVGIG (reference sequence). CDR3 amino acids: CAWTAGQIGNTIYF. The CDR3 coding sequence is TGTGCCTGGACGGCCGGACAGATCGGAAACACCATATATTTT.

This clone has just a few counts. This chain uses TRBV5-1 with TRBJ2-5; the match to TRBD1 covers 7 bases. The germline V gene has CDR1 SGHRS and CDR2 YFSETQ. The length of the CDR3 is 14 residues. The V gene end was trimmed by 4 bases and the J gene end by 0 bases; junction bases not matched to a gene: 3. DNA for the CDR3: TGCGCCAGCAGCGAACAGGGGTACCAAGAGACCCAGTACTTC. Translating it yields CASSEQGYQETQYF. Full variable domain (missing parts from reference TRBV5-1 and TRBJ2-5): KAGVTQTPRYLIKTRGQQVTLSCSPISGHRSVSWYQQTPGQGLQFLFEYFSETQRNKGNFPGRFSGRQFSNSRSEMNVSTLELGDSALYLCASSEQGYQETQYFGPGTRLLVL.

The CDR3 is CASSDTSFRAANEKLFF. DNA for the CDR3: TGTGCCAGCAGTGATACCTCCTTCAGGGCGGCTAATGAAAAACTGTTTTTT. The rearrangement joins TRBV25-1 to TRBJ1-4; TRBD1 might be the D (5 bases). V was cut by 3 bases and J by 3 bases, with 17 bases left in between. This CDR3 contains 17 residues. CDR1 is MGHDK, CDR2 SYGVNS, per germline.

The chain combines TRBV10-3 with TRBJ1-2; 10 nucleotides agree with TRBD1. Germline V gene data show CDR1 as ENHRY and CDR2 as SYGVKD. V lost 5 bases, J lost 4 bases, and 7 bases stayed unmatched. There are 15 residues in the CDR3. Written as DNA, the CDR3 is TGTGCCATCAGTCAGACAGGGGGCGCGGGCTATGGCTACACCTTC. Amino acid sequence: CAISQTGGAGYGYTF.

The chain links TRBV28 to TRBJ1-2; D perhaps matches TRBD1 (6 bases). The CDR3 sequence is 14 residues long. The V gene lost 8 bases and the J gene lost 6 bases, with 19 bases spanning the gap. Germline assignment: CDR1 MDHEN and CDR2 SYDVKM. The chain's CDR3 is CASAPGGAQHGYTF. The DNA of the CDR3 is TGTGCCAGCGCTCCTGGGGGGGCGCAACATGGCTACACCTTC.

This chain links TRBV5-1 with TRBJ2-2, with 8 bases lining up with TRBD1. V lost 5 bases, J lost 6 bases, and 6 bases stayed unmatched. From germline, CDR1 is SGHRS and CDR2 YFSETQ. The CDR3 is 14 amino acids. The CDR3 DNA sequence: TGCGCCAGCAGACAGGCAGGGGGCCCCGGGGAGCTGTTTTTT. Protein sequence: CASRQAGGPGELFF.

This clone has more than one count but fewer than ten. V usage is TRBV5-1 and J usage is TRBJ2-5, with D maybe TRBD2 (7 bases). Trimming removed 2 bases at V and 1 base at J, with 12 bases between. There are 15 residues in the CDR3. Germline loops: CDR1 SGHRS, CDR2 YFSETQ. The CDR3 loop is CASSLMGGAQETQYF. In DNA, the CDR3 is TGCGCCAGCAGCTTAATGGGGGGGGCCCAAGAGACCCAGTACTTC.

The chain couples TRBV5-5 to TRBJ1-2; unclear D gene. The germline V gene has CDR1 SGHKS and CDR2 YYEKEE (reference sequence). Trimming pared 0 bases from V and 4 bases from J, leaving 10 bases between. The CDR3 totals 14 residues. CDR3 DNA sequence: TGTGCCAGCAGCTTGGCCGGAGGTGCCTATGGCTACACCTTC. Translated: CASSLAGGAYGYTF.

This clone showed up just a few times. The chain employs TRBV7-8 and TRBJ1-2; the D is unclear. Trimming left V 3 bases short and J 2 bases short, with 4 bases between. The V gene's germline CDR1 is SGHVS and CDR2 FQNEAQ. The CDR3 sequence is 12 residues long. The CDR3: CASSFGNYGYTF. For the CDR3, the DNA is TGTGCCAGCAGCTTTGGCAACTATGGCTACACCTTC.

The chain combines TRBV3-1 (or the pseudogene TRBV3-2) with TRBJ1-4; 8 nucleotides agree with TRBD1. Germline CDR1 reads LGHDT; CDR2 reads YNNKEL (reference sequence). J was trimmed by 4 bases and V by 4 bases; bases with no gene match: 14. This CDR3 is built from 18 residues. The chain's CDR3 is CASSPPDRGRGGNEKLFF. The CDR3 nucleotides read TGTGCCAGCAGCCCTCCCGACAGGGGCAGAGGGGGTAATGAAAAACTGTTTTTT.

V and J are TRBV9 and TRBJ1-2; 8 bases agree with TRBD1. CDR1 is SGDLS and CDR2 is YYNGEE in the germline V gene. The length of the CDR3 is 15 residues. V dropped 3 bases and J dropped 1; count of bases not matched to a gene: 5. The CDR3 DNA follows: TGTGCCAGCAGCGAGGCAGGGGGCAGTAACTATGGCTACACCTTC. Amino acid sequence: CASSEAGGSNYGYTF.

The genes are TRBV10-3 and TRBJ1-4; TRBD1 is a possible D gene (5 bases). CDR1 and CDR2 (germline): ENHRY, SYGVKD. The CDR3 extends over 13 amino acids. Between the trimmed V and J ends, which lost 3 bases and 8 bases, there was a span of 10 bases. The CDR3 loop is CAISEQVGEKLFF. Written as DNA, the CDR3 is TGTGCCATCAGTGAACAGGTCGGGGAAAAACTGTTTTTT.

The chain uses TRBV19 and TRBJ1-1; D ambiguous. This CDR3 region has 16 residues. V lost 1 base and J lost 1, with 13 bases in between. Germline CDR1 reads LNHDA; CDR2 reads SQIVND (reference sequence). For the CDR3, the DNA is TGTGCCAGTAGTATAGGAGCGAGCATTGGGAACACTGAAGCTTTCTTT. Translation: CASSIGASIGNTEAFF.

The CDR3 is CASSSADRGGYEQYF. The CDR3 nucleotides are TGCGCCAGCAGCTCAGCCGACAGGGGAGGCTACGAGCAGTACTTC. V is TRBV5-1 and J is TRBJ2-7; TRBD1 matches 8 bases. The V gene end was trimmed by 3 bases and the J gene end by 3 bases; junction bases not matched to a gene: 8. Looked up from germline, CDR1 is SGHRS and CDR2 is YFSETQ. CDR3 length: 15 amino acids.

The chain carries TRBV3-1 (or the pseudogene TRBV3-2) and TRBJ1-1; tentative D call: TRBD1 (5 bases). The V end lost 2 bases, the J end lost 4 bases, and 8 bases lay between the germline ends. Per the germline V gene, CDR1 is LGHDT and CDR2 is YNNKEL (reference sequence). This CDR3 spans 13 amino acids. The CDR3 sequence is CASSQPGGTEAFF. Written as DNA, the CDR3 is TGTGCCAGCAGCCAACCGGGGGGCACTGAAGCTTTCTTT.

The chain couples TRBV5-6 to TRBJ2-7; TRBD1 is a possible D gene (6 bases). This CDR3 has 12 amino acids. V lost 6 bases, J lost 3 bases, and 10 bases lay in between. Germline V lookup: CDR1 SGHDT, CDR2 YYEEEE. For the CDR3, the DNA is TGTGCCAGCACCCTAGGGGGCTACGAGCAGTACTTC. This encodes CASTLGGYEQYF.

The chain employs TRBV14 and TRBJ2-3, with 9 bases identical to TRBD1. V shed 8 bases, J shed 5 bases, and the junction held 8 bases outside the gene matches. CDR3 size: 14 residues. Germline lookup yields CDR1 SGHDN and CDR2 FVKESK. The CDR3 sequence is CASERTGVGDTQYF. Here the CDR3 DNA reads TGTGCCAGCGAAAGGACAGGGGTAGGAGATACGCAGTATTTT.

The V gene is TRBV18, the J gene TRBJ1-1; D gene unclear. CDR3 length: 12 amino acids. Germline V lookup: CDR1 KGHSH, CDR2 LQKENI. V shed 3 bases and J shed 8 bases, with 10 bases lying between them. The CDR3 sequence is CASSPISREAFF. In nucleotides, the CDR3 is TGTGCCAGCTCACCCATCTCGAGGGAAGCTTTCTTT.

The V and J genes are TRBV10-3 and TRBJ1-6; 8 bases match TRBD1. The CDR3 totals 17 residues. V trimming: 6 bases; J trimming: 7 bases; junction bases outside the gene matches: 14. The germline CDR1 and CDR2 sequences are ENHRY and SYGVKD. The CDR3 DNA is TGTGCCATCAGGGACGGAACAGGGGGACTTGGGAATTCACCCCTCCACTTT. It yields the protein CAIRDGTGGLGNSPLHF.